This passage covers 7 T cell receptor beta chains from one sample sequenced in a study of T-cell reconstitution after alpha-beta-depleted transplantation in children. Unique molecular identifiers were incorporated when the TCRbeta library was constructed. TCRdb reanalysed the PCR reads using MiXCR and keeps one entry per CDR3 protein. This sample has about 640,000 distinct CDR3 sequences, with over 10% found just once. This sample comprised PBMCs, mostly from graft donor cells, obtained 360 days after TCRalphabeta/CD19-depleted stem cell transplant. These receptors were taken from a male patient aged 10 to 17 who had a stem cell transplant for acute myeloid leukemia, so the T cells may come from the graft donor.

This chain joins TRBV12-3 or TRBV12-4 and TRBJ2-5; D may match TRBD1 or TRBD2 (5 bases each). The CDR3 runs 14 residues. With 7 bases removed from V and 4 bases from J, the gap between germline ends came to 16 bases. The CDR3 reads CASTAGAQRETQYF. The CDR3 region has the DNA TGTGCCAGCACAGCCGGGGCCCAAAGAGAGACCCAGTACTTC.

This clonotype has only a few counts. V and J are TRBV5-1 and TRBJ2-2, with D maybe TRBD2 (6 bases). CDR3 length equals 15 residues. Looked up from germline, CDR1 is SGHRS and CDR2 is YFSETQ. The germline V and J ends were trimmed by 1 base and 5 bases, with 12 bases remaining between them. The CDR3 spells CASSLRDSMTGELFF. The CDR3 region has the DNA TGCGCCAGCAGCTTGCGGGACTCAATGACCGGGGAGCTGTTTTTT.

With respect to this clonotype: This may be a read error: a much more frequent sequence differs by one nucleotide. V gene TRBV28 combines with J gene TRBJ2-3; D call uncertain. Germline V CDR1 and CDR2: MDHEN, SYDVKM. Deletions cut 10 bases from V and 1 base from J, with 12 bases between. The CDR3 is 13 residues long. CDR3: CAIRVSGTDTQYF. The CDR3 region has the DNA TGTGCCATCCGGGTCTCTGGCACAGATACGCAGTATTTT. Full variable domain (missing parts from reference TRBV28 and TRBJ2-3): DVKVTQSSRYLVKRTGEKVFLECVQDMDHENMFWYRQDPGLGLRLIYFSYDVKMKEKGDIPEGYSVSREKKERFSLILESASTNQTSMYLCAIRVSGTDTQYFGPGTRLTVL.

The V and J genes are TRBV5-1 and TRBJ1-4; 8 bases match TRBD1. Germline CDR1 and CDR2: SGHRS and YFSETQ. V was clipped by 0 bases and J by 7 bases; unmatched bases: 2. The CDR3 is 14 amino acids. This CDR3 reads CASSLGQGIEKLFF. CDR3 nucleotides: TGCGCCAGCAGCTTGGGACAGGGGATTGAAAAACTGTTTTTT.

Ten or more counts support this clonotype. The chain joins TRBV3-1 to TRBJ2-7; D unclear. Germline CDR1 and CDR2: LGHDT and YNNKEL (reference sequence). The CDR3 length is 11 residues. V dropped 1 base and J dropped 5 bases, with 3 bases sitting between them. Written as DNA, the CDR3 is TGTGCCAGCAGCCAAGTCCACGAGCAGTACTTC. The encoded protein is CASSQVHEQYF.

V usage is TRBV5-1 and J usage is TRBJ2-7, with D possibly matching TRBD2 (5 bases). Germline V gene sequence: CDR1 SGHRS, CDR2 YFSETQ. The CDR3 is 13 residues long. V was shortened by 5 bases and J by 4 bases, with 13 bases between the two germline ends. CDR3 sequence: CASRLRAAYEQYF. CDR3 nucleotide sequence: TGCGCCAGCAGATTGAGGGCTGCATACGAGCAGTACTTC. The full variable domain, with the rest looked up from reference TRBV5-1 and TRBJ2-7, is KAGVTQTPRYLIKTRGQQVTLSCSPISGHRSVSWYQQTPGQGLQFLFEYFSETQRNKGNFPGRFSGRQFSNSRSEMNVSTLELGDSALYLCASRLRAAYEQYFGPGTRLTVT.

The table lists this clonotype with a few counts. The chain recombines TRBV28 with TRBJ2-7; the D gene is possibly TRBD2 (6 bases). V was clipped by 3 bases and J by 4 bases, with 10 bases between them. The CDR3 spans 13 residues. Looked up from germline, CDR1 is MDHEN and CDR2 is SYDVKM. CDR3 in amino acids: CASSFSGLYEQYF. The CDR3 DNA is TGTGCCAGCAGTTTCTCCGGACTATACGAGCAGTACTTC.